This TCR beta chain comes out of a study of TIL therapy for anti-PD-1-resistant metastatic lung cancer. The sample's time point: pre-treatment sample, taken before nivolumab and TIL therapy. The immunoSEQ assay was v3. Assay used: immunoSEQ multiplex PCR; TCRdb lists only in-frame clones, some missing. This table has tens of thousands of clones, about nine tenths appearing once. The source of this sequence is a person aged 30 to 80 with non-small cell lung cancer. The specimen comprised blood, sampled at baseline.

CDR3 sequence reads: CASSRQGAVDEQYF. The CDR3 DNA sequence: TGTGCCAGCAGTCGACAGGGGGCCGTCGACGAGCAGTACTTC. The rearrangement uses TRBV27 and TRBJ2-7; 10 bases are a match to TRBD1. The junction had 6 bases not matched to a gene; V was cut back by 5 bases and J by 5 bases. The CDR3 has 14 amino acids. Germline V gene sequence: CDR1 MNHEY, CDR2 SMNVEV (reference sequence).